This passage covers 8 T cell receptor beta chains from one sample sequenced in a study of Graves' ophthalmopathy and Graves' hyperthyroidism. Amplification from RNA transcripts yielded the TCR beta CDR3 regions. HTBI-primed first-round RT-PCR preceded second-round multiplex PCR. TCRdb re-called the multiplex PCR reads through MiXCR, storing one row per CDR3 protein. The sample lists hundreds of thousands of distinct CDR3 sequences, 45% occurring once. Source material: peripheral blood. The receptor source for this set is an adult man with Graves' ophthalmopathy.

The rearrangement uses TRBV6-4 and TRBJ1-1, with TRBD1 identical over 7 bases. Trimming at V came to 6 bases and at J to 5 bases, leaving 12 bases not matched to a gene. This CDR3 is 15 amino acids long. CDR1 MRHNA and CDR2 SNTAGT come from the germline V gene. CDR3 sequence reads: CASRPRQGMGTEAFF. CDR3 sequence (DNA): TGTGCCAGCAGACCAAGACAGGGAATGGGAACTGAAGCTTTCTTT.

The CDR3 reads CASTGTLNYGYTF. The CDR3 DNA reads as TGTGCCAGCACTGGGACACTTAACTATGGCTACACCTTC. The chain carries TRBV7-9 and TRBJ1-2, with TRBD1 as a possible D gene (6 bases). V was pared by 7 bases and J by 1 base, with 10 bases between. The CDR3 has 13 residues. CDR1 and CDR2 (germline): SEHNR, FQNEAQ (reference sequence).

The CDR3 sequence: CASSSGHNYEQYF. The DNA for the CDR3 is TGTGCCAGCAGCTCGGGACATAACTACGAGCAGTACTTC. This sequence joins TRBV7-2 and TRBJ2-7; D is possibly TRBD1 (6 bases). There are 13 residues in the CDR3. CDR1 and CDR2 from the germline V gene are SGHTA and FQGNSA. The ends were cut back, 4 bases at V and 3 bases at J, with 10 bases in the middle.

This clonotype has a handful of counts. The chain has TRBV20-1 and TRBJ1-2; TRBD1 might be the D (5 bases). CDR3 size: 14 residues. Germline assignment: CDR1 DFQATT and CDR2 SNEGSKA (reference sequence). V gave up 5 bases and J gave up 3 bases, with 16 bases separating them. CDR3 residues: CSAPVKGRDYGYTF. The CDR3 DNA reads TGCAGTGCTCCAGTGAAGGGGAGGGACTATGGCTACACCTTC.

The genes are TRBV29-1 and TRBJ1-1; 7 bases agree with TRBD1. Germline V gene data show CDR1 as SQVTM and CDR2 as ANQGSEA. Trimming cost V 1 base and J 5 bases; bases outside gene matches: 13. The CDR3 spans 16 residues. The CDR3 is CSVEGRPGGLGTEAFF. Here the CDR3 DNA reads TGCAGCGTTGAAGGACGCCCAGGGGGACTGGGAACTGAAGCTTTCTTT. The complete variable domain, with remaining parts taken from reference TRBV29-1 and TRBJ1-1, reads SAVISQKPSRDICQRGTSLTIQCQVDSQVTMMFWYRQQPGQSLTLIATANQGSEATYESGFVIDKFPISRPNLTFSTLTVSNMSPEDSSIYLCSVEGRPGGLGTEAFFGQGTRLTVV.

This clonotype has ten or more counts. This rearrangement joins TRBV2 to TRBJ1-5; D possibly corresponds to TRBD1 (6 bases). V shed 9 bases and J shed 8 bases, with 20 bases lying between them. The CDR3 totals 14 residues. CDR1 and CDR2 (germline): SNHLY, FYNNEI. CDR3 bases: TGTGCCAGTAGGAAGGGGGGGGGCGTTGAGCCCCAGCATTTT. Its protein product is CASRKGGGVEPQHF. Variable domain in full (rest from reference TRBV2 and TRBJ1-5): EPEVTQTPSHQVTQMGQEVILRCVPISNHLYFYWYRQILGQKVEFLVSFYNNEISEKSEIFDDQFSVERPDGSNFTLKIRSTKLEDSAMYFCASRKGGGVEPQHFGDGTRLSIL.

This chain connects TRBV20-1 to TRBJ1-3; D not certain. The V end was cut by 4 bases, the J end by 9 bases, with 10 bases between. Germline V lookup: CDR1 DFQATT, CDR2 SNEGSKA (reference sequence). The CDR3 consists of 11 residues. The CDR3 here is CSATPTSTIYF. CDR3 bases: TGCAGTGCTACCCCAACTAGCACCATATATTTT.

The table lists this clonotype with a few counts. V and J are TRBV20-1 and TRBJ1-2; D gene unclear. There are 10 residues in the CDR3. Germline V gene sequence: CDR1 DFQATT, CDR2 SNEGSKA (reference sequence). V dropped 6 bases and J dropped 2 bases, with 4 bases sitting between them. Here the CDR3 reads CSAGNYGYTF. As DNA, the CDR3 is TGCAGTGCCGGGAACTATGGCTACACCTTC.